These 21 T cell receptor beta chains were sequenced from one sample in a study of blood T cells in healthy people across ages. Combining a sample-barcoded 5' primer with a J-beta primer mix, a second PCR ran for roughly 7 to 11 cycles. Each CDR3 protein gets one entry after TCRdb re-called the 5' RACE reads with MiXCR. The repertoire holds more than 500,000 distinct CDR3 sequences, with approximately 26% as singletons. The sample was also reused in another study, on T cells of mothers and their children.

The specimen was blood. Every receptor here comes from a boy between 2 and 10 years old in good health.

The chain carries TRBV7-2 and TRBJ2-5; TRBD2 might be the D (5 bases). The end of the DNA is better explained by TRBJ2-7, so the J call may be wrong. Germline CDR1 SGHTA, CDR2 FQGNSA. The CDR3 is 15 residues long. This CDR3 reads CASSLGGAASYEQYF. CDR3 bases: TGTGCCAGCAGCTTAGGGGGAGCGGCCTCCTACGAGCAGTACTTC.

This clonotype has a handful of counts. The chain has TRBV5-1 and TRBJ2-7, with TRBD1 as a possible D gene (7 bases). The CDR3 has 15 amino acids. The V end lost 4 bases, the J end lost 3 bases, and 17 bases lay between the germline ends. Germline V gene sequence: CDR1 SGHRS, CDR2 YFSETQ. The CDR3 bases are TGCGCCAGCAGCCTGGAGGGACAGTCAAGCTACGAGCAGTACTTC. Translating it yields CASSLEGQSSYEQYF.

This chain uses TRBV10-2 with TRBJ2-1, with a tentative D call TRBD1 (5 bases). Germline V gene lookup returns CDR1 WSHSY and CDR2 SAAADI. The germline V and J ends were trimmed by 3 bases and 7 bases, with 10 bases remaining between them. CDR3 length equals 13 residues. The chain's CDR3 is CASSEPDRNEQFF. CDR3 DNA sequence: TGCGCCAGCAGTGAACCTGACAGAAATGAGCAGTTCTTC.

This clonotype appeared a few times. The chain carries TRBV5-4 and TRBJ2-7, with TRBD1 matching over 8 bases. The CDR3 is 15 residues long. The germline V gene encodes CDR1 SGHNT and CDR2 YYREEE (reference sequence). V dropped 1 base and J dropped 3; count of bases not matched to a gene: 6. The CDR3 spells CASSLSQGALYEQYF. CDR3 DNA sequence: TGTGCCAGCAGCTTGTCGCAGGGGGCGCTCTACGAGCAGTACTTC.

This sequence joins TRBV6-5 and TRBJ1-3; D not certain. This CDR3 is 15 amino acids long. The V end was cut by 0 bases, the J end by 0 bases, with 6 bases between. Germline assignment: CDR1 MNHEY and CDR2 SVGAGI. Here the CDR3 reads CASSYSRDSGNTIYF. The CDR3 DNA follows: TGTGCCAGCAGTTACTCTCGGGACTCTGGAAACACCATATATTTT.

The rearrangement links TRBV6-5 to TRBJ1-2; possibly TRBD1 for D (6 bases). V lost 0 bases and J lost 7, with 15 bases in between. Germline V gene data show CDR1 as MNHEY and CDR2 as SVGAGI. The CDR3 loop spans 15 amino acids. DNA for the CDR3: TGTGCCAGCAGTTACTCGGGGGGCCGGGGGTTTGGCTACACCTTC. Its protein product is CASSYSGGRGFGYTF.

The CDR3 DNA sequence: TGTGCCAGCAGCTCGCACAGGGGGCAGTCCACAGATACGCAGTATTTT. Translated, it gives CASSSHRGQSTDTQYF. The rearrangement uses TRBV11-2 and TRBJ2-3, with 9 positions matching TRBD1. Germline V gene sequence: CDR1 SGHAT, CDR2 FQNNGV. The CDR3 consists of 16 residues. The J segment lost 2 bases and the V segment lost 4 bases, leaving 7 bases of the junction unmatched.

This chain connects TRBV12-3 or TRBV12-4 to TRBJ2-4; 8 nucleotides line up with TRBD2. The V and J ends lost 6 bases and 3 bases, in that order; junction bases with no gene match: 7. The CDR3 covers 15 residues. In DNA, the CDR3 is TGTGCCAGCAGCAATGACGGGGGGGACAAAAACATTCAGTACTTC. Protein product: CASSNDGGDKNIQYF.

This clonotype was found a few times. Here the CDR3 DNA reads TGCAGTGCTAAAAGGGGGCCAAGCAATCAGCCCCAGCATTTT. It specifies CSAKRGPSNQPQHF. V and J are TRBV20-1 and TRBJ1-5, with TRBD1 matching over 7 bases. This CDR3 has 14 residues. The V segment lost 4 bases and the J segment 1 base; nucleotides outside the gene matches: 4. Germline loops: CDR1 DFQATT, CDR2 SNEGSKA (reference sequence).

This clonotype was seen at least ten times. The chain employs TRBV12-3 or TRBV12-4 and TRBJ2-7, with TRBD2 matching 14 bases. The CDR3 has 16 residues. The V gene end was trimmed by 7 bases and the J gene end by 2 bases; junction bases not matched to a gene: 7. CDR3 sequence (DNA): TGTGCCAGCACTTCGACTAGCGGGGGGGTCCCCTACGAGCAGTACTTC. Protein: CASTSTSGGVPYEQYF.

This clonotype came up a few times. The CDR3 DNA follows: TGTGCCAGCAGCGTAGGAGACAGGGGAGCCTACAATGAGCAGTTCTTC. This encodes CASSVGDRGAYNEQFF. The V call is TRBV9, the J call TRBJ2-5; 8 positions match TRBD1. Gene TRBJ2-1 matches the end of the DNA better, so the J call may be wrong. The CDR3 loop spans 16 amino acids. Germline loops: CDR1 SGDLS, CDR2 YYNGEE.

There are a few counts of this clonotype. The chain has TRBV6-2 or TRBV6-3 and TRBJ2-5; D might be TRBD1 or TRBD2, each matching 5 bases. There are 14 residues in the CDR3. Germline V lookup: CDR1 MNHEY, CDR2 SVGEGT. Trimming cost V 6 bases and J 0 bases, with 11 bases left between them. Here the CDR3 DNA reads TGTGCCAGCAGAAGAGGGACCCACCAAGAGACCCAGTACTTC. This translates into CASRRGTHQETQYF.

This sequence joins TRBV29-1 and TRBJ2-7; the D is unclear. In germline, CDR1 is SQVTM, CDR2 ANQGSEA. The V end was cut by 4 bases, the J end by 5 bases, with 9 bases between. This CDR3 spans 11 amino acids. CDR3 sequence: CSVVGDNEQYF. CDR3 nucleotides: TGCAGCGTTGTTGGGGATAACGAGCAGTACTTC.

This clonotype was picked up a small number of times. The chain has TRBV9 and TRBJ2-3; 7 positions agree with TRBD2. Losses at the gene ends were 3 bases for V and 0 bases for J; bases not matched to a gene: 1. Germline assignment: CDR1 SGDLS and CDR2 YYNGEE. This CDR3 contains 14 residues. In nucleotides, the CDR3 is TGTGCCAGCAGCGCTAGCGGAAGCACAGATACGCAGTATTTT. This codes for CASSASGSTDTQYF. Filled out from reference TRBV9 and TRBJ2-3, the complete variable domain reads DSGVTQTPKHLITATGQRVTLRCSPRSGDLSVYWYQQSLDQGLQFLIQYYNGEERAKGNILERFSAQQFPDLHSELNLSSLELGDSALYFCASSASGSTDTQYFGPGTRLTVL.

CDR3 loop: CASSLAYPSGGPDSNTGELFF. The CDR3 DNA reads as TGTGCCAGCAGTTTAGCGTACCCTAGCGGGGGGCCCGATTCGAACACCGGGGAGCTGTTTTTT. This chain uses TRBV12-3 or TRBV12-4 with TRBJ2-2, with 11 bases fitting TRBD2. The CDR3 length is 21 residues. V was pared by 0 bases and J by 0 bases, with 12 bases of the junction left unmatched.

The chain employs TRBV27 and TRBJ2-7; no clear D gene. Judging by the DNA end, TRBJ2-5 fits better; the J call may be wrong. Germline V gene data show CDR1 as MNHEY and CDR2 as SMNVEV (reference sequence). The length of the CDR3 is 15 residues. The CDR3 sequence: CASSLQGPLGETQYF. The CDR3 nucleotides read TGTGCCAGCAGTTTACAAGGACCCCTCGGGGAGACCCAGTACTTC.

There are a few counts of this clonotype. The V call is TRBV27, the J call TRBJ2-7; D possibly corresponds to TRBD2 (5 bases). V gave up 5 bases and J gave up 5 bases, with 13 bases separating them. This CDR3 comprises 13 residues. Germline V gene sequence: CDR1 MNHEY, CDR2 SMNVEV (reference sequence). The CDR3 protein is CASSPTEVHEQYF. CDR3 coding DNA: TGTGCCAGCAGTCCGACGGAGGTCCACGAGCAGTACTTC.

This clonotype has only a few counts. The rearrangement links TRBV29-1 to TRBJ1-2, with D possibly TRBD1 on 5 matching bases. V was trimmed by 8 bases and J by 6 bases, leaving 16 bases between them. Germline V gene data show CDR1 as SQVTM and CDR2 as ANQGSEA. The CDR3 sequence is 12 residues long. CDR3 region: CSLNQGTNGYTF. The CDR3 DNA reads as TGCAGCTTAAACCAGGGAACGAATGGCTACACCTTC. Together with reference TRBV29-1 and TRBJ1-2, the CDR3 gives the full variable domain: SAVISQKPSRDICQRGTSLTIQCQVDSQVTMMFWYRQQPGQSLTLIATANQGSEATYESGFVIDKFPISRPNLTFSTLTVSNMSPEDSSIYLCSLNQGTNGYTFGSGTRLTVV.

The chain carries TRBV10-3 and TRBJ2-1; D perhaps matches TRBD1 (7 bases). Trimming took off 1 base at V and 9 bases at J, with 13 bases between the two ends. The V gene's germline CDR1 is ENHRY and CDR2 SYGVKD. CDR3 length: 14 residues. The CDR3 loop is CAISEFGGGPEQFF. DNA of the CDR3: TGTGCCATCAGTGAGTTTGGAGGGGGCCCTGAGCAGTTCTTC.

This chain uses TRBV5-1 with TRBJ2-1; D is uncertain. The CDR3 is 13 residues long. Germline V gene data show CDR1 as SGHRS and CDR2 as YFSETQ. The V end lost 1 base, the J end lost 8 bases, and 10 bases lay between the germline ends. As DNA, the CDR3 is TGCGCCAGCAGCTTGAAAGGAGAGCATGAGCAGTTCTTC. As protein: CASSLKGEHEQFF. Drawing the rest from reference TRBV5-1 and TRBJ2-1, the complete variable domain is KAGVTQTPRYLIKTRGQQVTLSCSPISGHRSVSWYQQTPGQGLQFLFEYFSETQRNKGNFPGRFSGRQFSNSRSEMNVSTLELGDSALYLCASSLKGEHEQFFGPGTRLTVL.

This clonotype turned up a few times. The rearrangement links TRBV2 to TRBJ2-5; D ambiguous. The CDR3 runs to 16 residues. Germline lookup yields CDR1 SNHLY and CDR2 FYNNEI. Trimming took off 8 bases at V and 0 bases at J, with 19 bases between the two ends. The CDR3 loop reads CASSPSADSYQETQYF. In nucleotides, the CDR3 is TGTGCCAGCTCTCCGTCCGCGGATTCATACCAAGAGACCCAGTACTTC.